The TCR beta chain under discussion was sequenced for a study of type 1 regulatory T cells. Across the whole study: This in vitro CD4 product, T-allo10, is enriched for Tr1 cells and alloantigen-specific.

This clonotype was recorded at least ten times. TCRdb itself ran the reads through MiXCR, one entry per CDR3 protein. The sample contains about 18,000 distinct CDR3 sequences, about 10% of which appear only once. J gave up 3 bases and V 6 bases, and 5 bases lay outside the gene matches. The CDR3 has 12 residues. Germline CDR1 reads DFQATT; CDR2 reads SNEGSKA (reference sequence). The sample taken for sequencing was CD4+ T cells, either the whole sample or a sorted fraction (not recorded which). The V gene is TRBV20-1, the J gene TRBJ2-7; 7 bases align to TRBD1. The sequence was obtained from a human donor in good health. For the CDR3, the DNA is TGCAGTGCACAGGGGCTTGGCTACGAGCAGTACTTC. Its protein is CSAQGLGYEQYF.